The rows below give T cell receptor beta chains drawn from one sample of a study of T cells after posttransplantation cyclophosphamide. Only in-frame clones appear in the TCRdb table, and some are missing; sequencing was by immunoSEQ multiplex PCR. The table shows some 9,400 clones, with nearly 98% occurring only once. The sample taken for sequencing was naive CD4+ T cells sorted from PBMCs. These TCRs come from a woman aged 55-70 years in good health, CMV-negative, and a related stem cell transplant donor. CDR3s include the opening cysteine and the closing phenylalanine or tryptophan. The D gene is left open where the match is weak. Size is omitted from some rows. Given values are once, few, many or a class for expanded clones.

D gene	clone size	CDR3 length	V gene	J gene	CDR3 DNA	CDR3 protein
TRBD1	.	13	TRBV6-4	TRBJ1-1	TGTGCCAGCAGAGGACAGGCGAACACTGAAGCTTTCTTT	CASRGQANTEAFF
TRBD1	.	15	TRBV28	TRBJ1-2	TGTGCCTCCCGGACAGGGGGGGTAGTTAACTATGGCTACACCTTC	CASRTGGVVNYGYTF
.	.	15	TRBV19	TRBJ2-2	TGTGCCAGTAGTATAGACGGGTGGGACACCGGGGAGCTGTTTTTT	CASSIDGWDTGELFF
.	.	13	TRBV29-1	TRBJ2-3	TGCAGCGTTGAGGGCAGTCGCACAGATACGCAGTATTTT	CSVEGSRTDTQYF
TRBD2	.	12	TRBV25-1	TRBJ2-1	TGTGCCAGCATTAGCGGGAACAATGAGCAGTTCTTC	CASISGNNEQFF
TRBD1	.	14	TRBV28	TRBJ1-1	TGTGCCAGCAGCCCACCCCATGGGACAGGGGAAGCTTTCTTT	CASSPPHGTGEAFF
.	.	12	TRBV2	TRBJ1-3	TGTGCCAGCAAAAGGGGATCGAACACCATATATTTT	CASKRGSNTIYF
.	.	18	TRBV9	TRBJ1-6	TGTGCCAGCAGAGGGGGAGATGGCAGGGCGGACTATAATTCACCCCTCCACTTT	CASRGGDGRADYNSPLHF
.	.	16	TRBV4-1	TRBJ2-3	TGCGCCAGCAGCCAAGGTCCAGCGTCTAGCACAGATACGCAGTATTTT	CASSQGPASSTDTQYF
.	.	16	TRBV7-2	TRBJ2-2	TGTGCCAGCAGCCGACTAGGGGCCCCTTTGACCGGGGAGCTGTTTTTT	CASSRLGAPLTGELFF
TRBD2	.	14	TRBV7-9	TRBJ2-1	TGTGCCAGCATCAGAGCGGGAGGGCCTAATGAGCAGTTCTTC	CASIRAGGPNEQFF
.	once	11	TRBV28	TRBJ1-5	TGTGCCAGCAGCCCTGATCAGCCCCAGCATTTT	CASSPDQPQHF
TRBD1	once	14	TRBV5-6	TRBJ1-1	TGTGCCAGCAGCTTGGGCAGGGGGCGCACTGAAGCTTTCTTT	CASSLGRGRTEAFF
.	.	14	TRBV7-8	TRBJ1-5	TGTGCCAGCAGCCGAGCGGCGGGCAATCAGCCCCAGCATTTT	CASSRAAGNQPQHF
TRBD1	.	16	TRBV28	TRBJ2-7	TGTGCCAGCAGTCTCCGGACAGGGAAATCCTCCTACGAGCAGTACTTC	CASSLRTGKSSYEQYF
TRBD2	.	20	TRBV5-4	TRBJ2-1	TGTGCCAGCAGCTCCCGGTTTAGCGGGAGATATTATGACCCGGACAATGAGCAGTTCTTC	CASSSRFSGRYYDPDNEQFF
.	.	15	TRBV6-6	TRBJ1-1	TGTGCCAGCAGTACCGGGACAAAGCAGGACACTGAAGCTTTCTTT	CASSTGTKQDTEAFF
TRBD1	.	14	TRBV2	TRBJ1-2	TGTGCCAGCAAACAAAAGACAGGGGGCTATGGCTACACCTTC	CASKQKTGGYGYTF
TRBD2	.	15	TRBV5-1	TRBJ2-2	TGCGCCAGCAGTTTGGGAGTAGCGGGAGCCGGGGAGCTGTTTTTT	CASSLGVAGAGELFF
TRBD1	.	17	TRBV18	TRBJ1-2	TGTGCCAGCTCACCCAAACTGGCAGGGGGCGCCGGGGGAGGCTACACCTTC	CASSPKLAGGAGGGYTF
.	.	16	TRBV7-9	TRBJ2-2	TGTGCCAGCAGCTCTTGGCCTCAAAGAACGACCGGGGAGCTGTTTTTT	CASSSWPQRTTGELFF
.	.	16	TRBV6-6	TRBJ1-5	TGTGCCAGCAGACCCACCGGGGGGGAGAGCAATCAGCCCCAGCATTTT	CASRPTGGESNQPQHF
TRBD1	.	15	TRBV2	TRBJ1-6	TGTGCCAGCAGCACAATTAACAGGGGGCGATCACCCCTCCACTTT	CASSTINRGRSPLHF
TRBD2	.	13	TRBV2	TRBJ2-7	TGTGCCAGCAGGACTAGCGGAGTTTACGAGCAGTACTTC	CASRTSGVYEQYF
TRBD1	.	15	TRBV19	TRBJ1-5	TGTGCCAGTAGTACCTTGGGACAGGGGAACCAGCCCCAGCATTTT	CASSTLGQGNQPQHF
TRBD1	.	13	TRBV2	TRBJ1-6	TGTGCCAGCAGTCTGGACAGGGTTTCACCCCCCCACTTT	CASSLDRVSPPHF
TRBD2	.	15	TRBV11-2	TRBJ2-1	TGTGCCAGCAGATCCGGACTAGCGGGGTGGGGTGAGCAGTTCTTC	CASRSGLAGWGEQFF
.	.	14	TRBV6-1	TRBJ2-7	TGTGCCAGCAGTGAACCCGGGGTATCCTACGAGCAGTACTTC	CASSEPGVSYEQYF
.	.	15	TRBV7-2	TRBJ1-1	TGTGCCAGCAGCCCTCCAGGACAGTCGAACACTGAAGCTTTCTTT	CASSPPGQSNTEAFF
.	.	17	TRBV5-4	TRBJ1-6	TGTGCCAGCAGCTTGGAGGGGCCCCGCTCCTATAATTCACCCCTCCACTTT	CASSLEGPRSYNSPLHF
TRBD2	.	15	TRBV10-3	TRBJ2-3	TGTGCCATCAGGGCTAGCGGAGGAGACACAGATACGCAGTATTTT	CAIRASGGDTDTQYF
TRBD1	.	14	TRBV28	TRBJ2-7	TGTGCCAGCAAGCCACAGGGGGCGTTTTACGAGCAGTACTTC	CASKPQGAFYEQYF
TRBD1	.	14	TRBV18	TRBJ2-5	TGTGCCAGCTCACAAGGGGGCCTTGAAGAGACCCAGTACTTC	CASSQGGLEETQYF
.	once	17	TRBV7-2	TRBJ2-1	TGTGCCAGCAGCCCTATGACAGGTCTCGAGTCCTACAATGAGCAGTTCTTC	CASSPMTGLESYNEQFF
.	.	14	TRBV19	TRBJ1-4	TGTGCCAGCTCGACTAGAGGGCAGGAGGGAAAACTGTTTTTT	CASSTRGQEGKLFF
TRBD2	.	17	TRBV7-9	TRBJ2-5	TGTGCCAGCAGCTTAGCGCTAAATAGCGGGGGAGGGGAGACCCAGTACTTC	CASSLALNSGGGETQYF
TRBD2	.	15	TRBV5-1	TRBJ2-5	TGCGCCAGCAGCATCGAACTAGCGAATAAAGAGACCCAGTACTTC	CASSIELANKETQYF
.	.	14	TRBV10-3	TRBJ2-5	TGTGCCATCAGCCAAAGCGGGACACAAGAGACCCAGTACTTC	CAISQSGTQETQYF
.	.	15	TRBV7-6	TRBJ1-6	TGTGCCAGCAGCTTAGATCCGGGTCCGGGTTCACCCCTCCACTTT	CASSLDPGPGSPLHF
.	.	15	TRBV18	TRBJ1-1	TGTGCCAGCTCACCGCGCAGGGGTGAAAGGACTGAAGCTTTCTTT	CASSPRRGERTEAFF
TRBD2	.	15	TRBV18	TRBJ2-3	TGTGCCAGCTCAGCCCCGGGGGGTTACACAGATACGCAGTATTTT	CASSAPGGYTDTQYF
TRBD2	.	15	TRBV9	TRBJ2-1	TGTGCCAGCAGCGTATTGACTAGCGGGGGCCCTGAGCAGTTCTTC	CASSVLTSGGPEQFF
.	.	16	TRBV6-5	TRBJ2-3	TGTGCCAGCAGTTACCTGGGGAGCCCTAGCACAGATACGCAGTATTTT	CASSYLGSPSTDTQYF
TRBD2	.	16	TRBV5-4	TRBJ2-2	TGTGCCAGCAGCTTGTATGGGGGGGGAGGTGCCGGGGAGCTGTTTTTT	CASSLYGGGGAGELFF
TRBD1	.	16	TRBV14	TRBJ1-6	TGTGCCAGCAGCCAAGATCGAGACAGGGTTAATTCACCCCTCCACTTT	CASSQDRDRVNSPLHF
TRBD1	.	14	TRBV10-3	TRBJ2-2	TGTGCCATCAGGGGACAGGGGGCCCTAGGGGAGCTGTTTTTT	CAIRGQGALGELFF
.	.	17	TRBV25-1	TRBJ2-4	TGTGCCAGCAGTGAATCAGGGGGGTGGGGAGCCAAAAACATTCAGTACTTC	CASSESGGWGAKNIQYF
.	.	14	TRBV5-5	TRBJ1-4	TGTGCCAGCAGTCTGCTAGGGAGTAATGAAAAACTGTTTTTT	CASSLLGSNEKLFF
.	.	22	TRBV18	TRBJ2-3	TGTGCCAGCTCACCGTCACCTAGATTTAATAGCCCCAGATCGACTAAGGAATATACGCAGTATTTT	CASSPSPRFNSPRSTKEYTQYF
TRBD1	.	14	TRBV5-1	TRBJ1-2	TGCGCCAGCAGCTTTGGGACAGGGGGCGCGGGCTACACCTTC	CASSFGTGGAGYTF
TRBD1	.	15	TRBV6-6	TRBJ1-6	TGTGCCAGCAGTCCCGGGACAGTCAATAATTCACCCCTCCACTTT	CASSPGTVNNSPLHF
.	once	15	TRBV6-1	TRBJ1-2	TGTGCCAGCAGTGCGGAGCAGGGTGGCGCCTATGGCTACACCTTC	CASSAEQGGAYGYTF
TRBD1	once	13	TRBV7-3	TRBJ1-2	TGTGCCAGCAGCTCGGGACAGGCCCATGGCTACACCTTC	CASSSGQAHGYTF
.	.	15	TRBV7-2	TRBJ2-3	TGTGCCAGCAGCGCCGAGAGGGCGATTACAGATACGCAGTATTTT	CASSAERAITDTQYF
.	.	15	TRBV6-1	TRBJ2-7	TGTGCCAGCAGTGAAGATGGCGGGCGCGACTACGAGCAGTACTTC	CASSEDGGRDYEQYF
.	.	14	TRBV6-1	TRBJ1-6	TGTGCCAGCATTAGCGGAATTGGCAATTCACCCCTCCACTTT	CASISGIGNSPLHF
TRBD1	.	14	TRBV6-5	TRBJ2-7	TGTGCCACCAGGAGACAGGGGGACCCCTACGAGCAGTACTTC	CATRRQGDPYEQYF
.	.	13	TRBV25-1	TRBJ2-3	TGTGCCAGCAGTGGTCTAGTCACAGATACGCAGTATTTT	CASSGLVTDTQYF